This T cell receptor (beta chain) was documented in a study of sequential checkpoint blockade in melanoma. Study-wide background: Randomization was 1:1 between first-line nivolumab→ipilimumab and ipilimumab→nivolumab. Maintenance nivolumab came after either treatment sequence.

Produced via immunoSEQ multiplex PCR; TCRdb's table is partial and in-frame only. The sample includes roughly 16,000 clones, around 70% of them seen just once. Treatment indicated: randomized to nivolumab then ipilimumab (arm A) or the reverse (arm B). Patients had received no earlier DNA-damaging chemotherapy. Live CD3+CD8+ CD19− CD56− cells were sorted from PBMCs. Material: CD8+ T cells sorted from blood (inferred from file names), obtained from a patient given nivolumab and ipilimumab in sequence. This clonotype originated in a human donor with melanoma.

The CDR3 DNA reads as TGTGCTAGTGGTTTGGGACAGGGGATAAACTACGAGCAGTACTTC. Translation gives CASGLGQGINYEQYF. The chain uses TRBV12-5 and TRBJ2-7, with 8 positions matching TRBD1. Looked up from germline, CDR1 is LGHNT and CDR2 is FRNRAP. This CDR3 comprises 15 residues. Trimming at V came to 1 base and at J to 3 bases, leaving 5 bases not matched to a gene.